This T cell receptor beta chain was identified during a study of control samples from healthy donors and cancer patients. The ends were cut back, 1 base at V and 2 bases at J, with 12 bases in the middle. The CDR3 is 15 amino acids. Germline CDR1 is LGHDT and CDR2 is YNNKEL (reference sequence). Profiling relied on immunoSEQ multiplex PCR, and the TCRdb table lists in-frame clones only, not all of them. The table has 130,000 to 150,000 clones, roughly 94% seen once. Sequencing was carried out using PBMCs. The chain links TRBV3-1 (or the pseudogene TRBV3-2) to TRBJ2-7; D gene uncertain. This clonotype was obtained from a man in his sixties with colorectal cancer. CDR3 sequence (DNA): TGTGCCAGCAGCCAAGGTATAGGCAGTACCTACGAGCAGTACTTC. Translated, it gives CASSQGIGSTYEQYF.